The source of this T cell receptor beta chain is a study of identical twins. V gave up 8 bases and J gave up 8 bases, with 19 bases separating them. This CDR3 region has 14 residues. Findings and caveats of the study: Cord blood beta clonotypes present at high abundance carried fewer insertions; no such pattern appeared in memory repertoires.

Each CDR3 protein is one row after TCRdb ran MiXCR on the 5' RACE reads. The repertoire consists of 570,000 or so distinct CDR3 sequences, with roughly 9.5% occurring once and the leading ten covering around 3.1%. This clonotype was seen many times. Its antigen is undetermined. These data are also associated with another study on yellow fever vaccine responses in identical twins. That paper states: The authors reported partly convergent, partly personalized vaccine responses in identical twins.

The material sequenced was PBMCs. The J gene is TRBJ2-1, the V gene TRBV12-3 or TRBV12-4, with D possibly TRBD1 on 7 matching bases. The source of this sequence is a woman between 18 and 29 years old in good health. The DNA for the CDR3 is TGTGCCAGCGCTAGAAATACAGGGGAGGATGAGCAGTTCTTC. It codes for CASARNTGEDEQFF.